This TCR beta chain was sequenced during a study of technical replicates of blood from a few donors. The CDR3 loop spans 12 amino acids. The germline gives CDR1 GTSNPN, CDR2 SVGIG (reference sequence). Trimming stripped 4 bases from V and 4 bases from J, with 8 bases between. The repertoire was sequenced with immunoSEQ multiplex PCR; TCRdb's copy has only in-frame clones and lacks some. The sample lists some 80,000 clones, just over 90% seen once, with around 0.27% in the top ten. This clonotype was obtained from a human donor in good health. Sequencing was done on a sample of T cells isolated from PBMCs. V is TRBV30 and J is TRBJ2-1; tentatively, D is TRBD2 (6 bases). The CDR3 DNA is TGTGCCTGGAAGGGACTTTACAATGAGCAGTTCTTC. This sequence encodes CAWKGLYNEQFF. Combining the CDR3 with reference TRBV30 and TRBJ2-1 gives the whole variable domain SQTIHQWPATLVQPVGSPLSLECTVEGTSNPNLYWYRQAAGRGLQLLFYSVGIGQISSEVPQNLSASRPQDRQFILSSKKLLLSDSGFYLCAWKGLYNEQFFGPGTRLTVL.